These 13 T cell receptor beta chains were all obtained from the same sample, sequenced in a study of CD8+ T cells in alopecia areata (dated by TCRdb to the late 2010s). The library was prepared using the immunoSEQ multiplex PCR assay. RNA was extracted from all samples and reverse transcribed into cDNA as template for TCR sequencing. TCRdb holds this immuneACCESS table with in-frame rearrangements only. Some clones are missing; in checked studies, unresolved V genes explain under half, and the rest has no known cause. The sample includes about 120,000 clones, with around 64% observed a single time. Jointly, the top ten make up around 2.7% of the sample. Sequencing was carried out using CD4+ T cells sorted from blood. The receptors were gathered from a human donor in good health.

The chain links TRBV7-9 to TRBJ2-6; 7 bases align to TRBD2. CDR3 length: 18 amino acids. With 5 bases clipped from V and 1 base from J, the junction kept 11 bases outside the gene matches. From germline, CDR1 is SEHNR and CDR2 FQNEAQ (reference sequence). CDR3 in amino acids: CASSPWIRGGSGANVLTF. In DNA, the CDR3 is TGTGCCAGCAGCCCCTGGATCCGGGGAGGGTCTGGGGCCAACGTCCTGACTTTC.

The chain has TRBV29-1 and TRBJ2-5, with TRBD2 matching over 8 bases. This CDR3 has 11 residues. Trimming took 7 bases from V and 3 from J; bases not matched to a gene: 1. Germline CDR1 reads SQVTM; CDR2 reads ANQGSEA. This chain's CDR3 is CSAGGEETQYF. In nucleotides, the CDR3 is TGCAGCGCCGGGGGGGAAGAGACCCAGTACTTC.

The chain is built from TRBV29-1 and TRBJ2-7; D may be TRBD1 or TRBD2 (5 bases each). The germline gives CDR1 SQVTM, CDR2 ANQGSEA. Trimming cost V 5 bases and J 5 bases, with 31 bases left between them. The CDR3 runs 18 residues. The CDR3 spells CSVQQMWGPGTATNEQYF. The CDR3 DNA reads as TGCAGCGTTCAGCAGATGTGGGGCCCGGGGACCGCAACTAACGAGCAGTACTTC.

The chain has TRBV15 and TRBJ2-5, with D hard to call. CDR3 length equals 14 residues. V was trimmed by 1 base and J by 4 bases, leaving 10 bases between them. Germline V gene data show CDR1 as LNHNV and CDR2 as YYDKDF (reference sequence). CDR3 sequence: CATSRGGSRETQYF. The CDR3, as DNA: TGTGCCACCAGCAGAGGGGGTAGCAGAGAGACCCAGTACTTC.

This clone was seen a few times. The DNA of the CDR3 is TGTGCCAGCAGGCATATTCGGTTAGGCTACACCTTC. As protein: CASRHIRLGYTF. The J gene is TRBJ1-2, the V gene TRBV9; D uncertain. The V gene lost 5 bases and the J gene lost 8 bases, with 13 bases spanning the gap. This CDR3 has 12 amino acids. Germline V gene lookup returns CDR1 SGDLS and CDR2 YYNGEE.

This clone occurred once. V gene TRBV5-1 combines with J gene TRBJ2-3; TRBD2 agrees at 11 bases. This CDR3 contains 16 residues. The ends lost 0 bases at V and 1 base at J; junction bases unmatched: 1. CDR1 is SGHRS and CDR2 is YFSETQ in the germline V gene. CDR3 in amino acids: CASSLATSGGTDTQYF. Here the CDR3 DNA reads TGCGCCAGCAGCTTGGCGACTAGCGGGGGCACAGATACGCAGTATTTT.

The chain employs TRBV29-1 and TRBJ2-7; weak D call: TRBD2 (5 bases). The length of the CDR3 is 14 residues. CDR1 is SQVTM, CDR2 ANQGSEA, per germline. Trimming took off 2 bases at V and 6 bases at J, with 17 bases between the two ends. CDR3 protein: CSVEWGDRGAEQYF. The CDR3 DNA reads TGCAGCGTTGAATGGGGAGACCGGGGAGCCGAGCAGTACTTC.

The gene calls are TRBV11-2 and TRBJ1-6; 7 bases map to TRBD1. Looked up from germline, CDR1 is SGHAT and CDR2 is FQNNGV. The CDR3 is 14 residues long. V was pared by 5 bases and J by 7 bases, with 5 bases of the junction left unmatched. The CDR3 nucleotides read TGTGCCAGCAGCAGGGACAGATACAATTCACCCCTCCACTTT. Its translation: CASSRDRYNSPLHF.

By share, this clone ranks as medium-sized. The chain uses TRBV2 and TRBJ2-3, with D possibly matching TRBD2 (5 bases). V lost 7 bases and J lost 4, with 15 bases in between. This CDR3 has 14 amino acids. The germline V gene has CDR1 SNHLY and CDR2 FYNNEI. The CDR3 is CASTPRGFADTQYF. In DNA, the CDR3 is TGTGCCAGCACCCCCCGCGGGTTCGCAGATACGCAGTATTTT.

The rearrangement links TRBV5-1 to TRBJ1-1; TRBD1 matches 7 bases. The CDR3 covers 13 residues. The trim removed 4 bases at V and 6 bases at J, leaving 6 bases unmatched. From germline, CDR1 is SGHRS and CDR2 YFSETQ. DNA of the CDR3: TGCGCCAGCAGCCCCCAGGGGGGCCCTGAAGCTTTCTTT. Encoded protein: CASSPQGGPEAFF. The variable domain in full, with the rest retrieved from reference TRBV5-1 and TRBJ1-1, is KAGVTQTPRYLIKTRGQQVTLSCSPISGHRSVSWYQQTPGQGLQFLFEYFSETQRNKGNFPGRFSGRQFSNSRSEMNVSTLELGDSALYLCASSPQGGPEAFFGQGTRLTVV.

CDR3 sequence: CASSQVGEPLGNTIYF. The CDR3 DNA sequence: TGCGCCAGCAGCCAAGTCGGAGAGCCTCTCGGAAACACCATATATTTT. The rearrangement links TRBV4-1 to TRBJ1-3; D gene uncertain. This CDR3 is built from 16 residues. Germline CDR1 reads MGHRA; CDR2 reads YSYEKL. V gave up 1 base and J gave up 4 bases, with 14 bases separating them.

The DNA for the CDR3 is TGTGCCAGCAGCTTTATCAGGGGCCATGGCTACACCTTC. This encodes CASSFIRGHGYTF. The rearrangement links TRBV6-5 to TRBJ1-2, with D tentatively TRBD1 (6 bases). V was pared by 6 bases and J by 6 bases, with 14 bases between. The CDR3 loop spans 13 amino acids. Germline CDR1 reads MNHEY; CDR2 reads SVGAGI.

This clone was detected only a few times. An end of the junction does not agree with germline; a read error may underlie this. The V and J genes are TRBV2 and TRBJ1-2; no reliable D call. The CDR3 contains 14 residues. In germline, CDR1 is SNHLY, CDR2 FYNNEI. The chain's CDR3 is CASSEVAGNSGYTF. Here the CDR3 DNA reads TGTGCCAGCAGTGAAGTGGCTGGGAACTCTGGCTACACCTTC. The entire variable domain, with the rest obtained from reference TRBV2 and TRBJ1-2, is as follows: EPEVTQTPSHQVTQMGQEVILRCVPISNHLYFYWYRQILGQKVEFLVSFYNNEISEKSEIFDDQFSVERPDGSNFTLKIRSTKLEDSAMYFCASSEVAGNSGYTFGSGTRLTVV.